These 26 T cell receptor beta chains came from one sample sequenced in a study of molecular identifiers for immune sequencing clone quantification. Using its own MiXCR run on the PCR reads, TCRdb lists one record per CDR3 protein. This sample has roughly 320,000 distinct CDR3 sequences, with 24% found just once. Sequencing was carried out using naive CD8+ T cells from blood, with Jurkat cell RNA spiked in. Subset specified: FACS-sorted CD8+CD4-CCR7+CD45RA+ naive T cells. These receptors originate from a human donor in good health. Some libraries in this study had Jurkat cell RNA spiked in.

This clonotype was found many times. This chain joins TRBV9 and TRBJ2-3; TRBD2 matches 14 bases. This CDR3 contains 15 residues. Germline assignment: CDR1 SGDLS and CDR2 YYNGEE. V lost 6 bases and J lost 4; bases outside the gene matches: 4. CDR3 sequence: CASKRGLAGADTQYF. CDR3 sequence (DNA): TGTGCCAGCAAGAGGGGACTAGCGGGAGCAGATACGCAGTATTTT.

This clonotype was detected ten times or more. The chain employs TRBV28 and TRBJ2-1; D ambiguous. V was cut by 5 bases and J by 4 bases, with 18 bases left in between. The germline gives CDR1 MDHEN, CDR2 SYDVKM. The CDR3 is 16 residues long. The CDR3 spells CASSDLAGSLYNEQFF. The CDR3 nucleotides read TGTGCCAGCAGTGACCTCGCCGGCTCCCTTTACAATGAGCAGTTCTTC.

In the case of this clonotype: A much larger clonotype is one base distant, so this may be a read error. The chain links TRBV7-6 to TRBJ1-1, with 8 bases identical to TRBD1. The CDR3 is 13 residues long. Germline values: CDR1 SGHVS, CDR2 FNYEAQ. The CDR3: CASRSGTGTDAFF. CDR3 nucleotides: TGTGCCAGCAGGTCCGGGACAGGCACTGACGCTTTCTTT.

This clonotype has a handful of counts. In nucleotides, the CDR3 is TGTGCCAGCAGTCAACCTAGCGGGGCGCGACTGGCCGGGGAGCTGTTTTTT. It yields the protein CASSQPSGARLAGELFF. V and J are TRBV28 and TRBJ2-2, with 9 bases lining up with TRBD2. The CDR3 consists of 17 residues. J was trimmed by 6 bases and V by 5 bases; bases with no gene match: 13. Germline assignment: CDR1 MDHEN and CDR2 SYDVKM.

A note on this clonotype: A single base separates this from a much larger clone, so it may be a read error. The CDR3 region is CASSPTGSEYNEPFF. CDR3 sequence (DNA): TGTGCCAGCAGCCCTACGGGGTCGGAATACAATGAGCCGTTCTTC. The chain joins TRBV7-2 to TRBJ2-1, with D maybe TRBD2 (5 bases). CDR1 and CDR2 from the germline V gene are SGHTA and FQGNSA. This CDR3 has 15 residues.

A remark on this clonotype: A much larger clone differs by one base, so this may be a read error. The CDR3 end shows no conserved phenylalanine or tryptophan, and so a read error is likely. This chain uses TRBV4-1 with TRBJ2-7; a possible D gene is TRBD1 (6 bases). Germline V CDR1 and CDR2: MGHRA, YSYEKL. The CDR3 runs to 15 residues. V lost 4 bases to trimming and J lost 2 bases, with 15 bases between them. The CDR3 reads CASSRVPDSPYEQYL. The CDR3 DNA follows: TGCGCCAGCAGCCGAGTGCCGGACAGCCCCTACGAGCAGTACCTC.

The V call is TRBV5-1, the J call TRBJ2-3; TRBD2 agrees at 9 bases. CDR1 SGHRS and CDR2 YFSETQ come from the germline V gene. J gave up 2 bases and V 4 bases, and 5 bases lay outside the gene matches. This CDR3 has 15 residues. This CDR3 reads CASSQTSGYTDTQYF. In nucleotides, the CDR3 is TGCGCCAGCAGCCAGACTAGCGGCTACACAGATACGCAGTATTTT.

This clonotype was seen many times. The V gene is TRBV6-5, the J gene TRBJ1-1, with D perhaps TRBD1 (6 bases). The CDR3 consists of 15 residues. V lost 10 bases and J 0 bases, leaving 18 bases between the germline ends. Germline V gene lookup returns CDR1 MNHEY and CDR2 SVGAGI. CDR3 nucleotide sequence: TGTGCCACCAAAGAGGACAGTGCCATGAACACTGAAGCTTTCTTT. Translated, it gives CATKEDSAMNTEAFF.

CDR3 protein: CSARDFHHSEGGTDTQYF. For the CDR3, the DNA is TGCAGTGCTAGAGATTTTCACCATAGCGAGGGGGGCACAGATACGCAGTATTTT. The chain joins TRBV20-1 to TRBJ2-3, with D possibly matching TRBD1 (6 bases). The germline CDR1 and CDR2 sequences are DFQATT and SNEGSKA (reference sequence). V lost 0 bases and J lost 1, with 20 bases in between. The CDR3 runs to 18 residues.

The CDR3 nucleotides are TGTGCCAGCAGCTTATCCGGTCAGGGAGGGGAAAAACTGTTTTTT. Translating it yields CASSLSGQGGEKLFF. The J gene is TRBJ1-4, the V gene TRBV13, with a weak D call TRBD1 (5 bases). Germline lookup yields CDR1 PRHDT and CDR2 FYEKMQ (reference sequence). CDR3 length: 15 amino acids. V was trimmed by 2 bases and J by 8 bases, leaving 15 bases between them.

A remark on this clonotype: At one end, the junction sequence differs from germline, possibly due to a read error. The rearrangement joins TRBV10-2 to TRBJ1-1; the match to TRBD1 covers 8 bases. This CDR3 comprises 17 residues. Germline loops: CDR1 WSHSY, CDR2 SAAADI. The CDR3 is CASSLGQGEVYNTEAFF. The CDR3 DNA reads as TGCGCCAGCAGCCTCGGACAGGGCGAGGTATATAACACTGAGGCTTTCTTT.

The chain joins TRBV4-3 to TRBJ2-7; 9 bases match TRBD2. CDR1 LGHNA and CDR2 YSLEER come from the germline V gene. The CDR3 contains 18 residues. With V trimmed by 0 bases and J by 4 bases, 13 bases remained unmatched. CDR3 DNA: TGCGCCAGCAGCCAAGAGGCCCCCATAGCGGGAGTCTTGTACGAGCAGTACTTC. Protein: CASSQEAPIAGVLYEQYF.

As for this clonotype: One end of the junction fails to match germline, which may point to a read error. V is TRBV4-1 and J is TRBJ1-1; D may be TRBD1 (6 bases). Germline lookup yields CDR1 MGHRA and CDR2 YSYEKL. The CDR3 length is 18 residues. The CDR3 nucleotides read TGCGCCAGCGGCCAAGGATACCTCCTGGGGGCAGAGAACACTGAAGCTTTCTTT. Protein: CASGQGYLLGAENTEAFF.

V is TRBV6-2 or TRBV6-3 and J is TRBJ2-3, with TRBD1 identical over 10 bases. V was pared by 0 bases and J by 6 bases, with 6 bases of the junction left unmatched. In germline, CDR1 is MNHEY, CDR2 SVGEGT. The CDR3 sequence is 16 residues long. The CDR3 sequence: CASSYSDRGELDTQYF. The CDR3 DNA is TGTGCCAGCAGTTACTCGGACAGGGGGGAGTTGGATACGCAGTATTTT.

As concerns this clonotype: A junction end diverges from the germline sequence, so it may reflect a read error. The CDR3 loop is CASSSQVLSSNLAKYIQYF. The CDR3 nucleotides read TGTGCCAGCAGTTCTCAGGTCCTGTCTTCCAATTTAGCCAAATACATTCAGTACTTC. The chain combines TRBV27 with TRBJ2-4; D unresolved. Germline-derived CDR1 and CDR2 are MNHEY and SMNVEV (reference sequence). There are 19 residues in the CDR3.

This clonotype has only a few counts. The V gene is TRBV4-3, the J gene TRBJ2-3, with D possibly being TRBD2 (5 bases). CDR3 length: 17 amino acids. Trimming pared 0 bases from V and 0 bases from J, leaving 13 bases between. The germline V gene encodes CDR1 LGHNA and CDR2 YSLEER. CDR3 DNA sequence: TGCGCCAGCAGCCAAGAATCACTGGGAGCCAGCACAGATACGCAGTATTTT. Residues: CASSQESLGASTDTQYF.

About this clonotype itself: This may come from a read error, since a much larger clone is one base off. The chain has TRBV6-6 and TRBJ2-3; unclear D gene. The CDR3 loop spans 13 amino acids. In germline, CDR1 is MNHNY, CDR2 SVGAGI (reference sequence). The CDR3: CVSSEDLTDTQYF. As DNA, the CDR3 is TGTGTCAGCAGCGAAGACCTCACAGATACGCAGTATTTT.

This clonotype turned up a few times. This rearrangement joins TRBV19 to TRBJ2-7; 8 nucleotides match TRBD1. In germline, CDR1 is LNHDA, CDR2 SQIVND (reference sequence). The V gene end was trimmed by 10 bases and the J gene end by 9 bases; junction bases not matched to a gene: 11. This CDR3 spans 12 amino acids. The CDR3 coding sequence is TGTGCCACCCTGGACAGGGCAAGGGGGCAGTACTTC. It is translated as CATLDRARGQYF.

This clonotype showed up many times. The chain employs TRBV10-2 and TRBJ1-5, with a tentative D call TRBD1 (6 bases). V lost 6 bases, J lost 4 bases, and 13 bases lay in between. Germline-derived CDR1 and CDR2 are WSHSY and SAAADI. The CDR3 consists of 14 residues. DNA for the CDR3: TGCGCCAGCAGCTCAGGACAGCGGAATCAGCCCCAGCATTTT. Its protein product is CASSSGQRNQPQHF.

This clonotype was counted many times. The chain has TRBV7-8 and TRBJ2-3; 12 positions agree with TRBD2. The ends lost 2 bases at V and 5 bases at J; junction bases unmatched: 8. Germline CDR1 SGHVS, CDR2 FQNEAQ. The CDR3 length is 17 residues. CDR3 in amino acids: CASSLMSSGGAGDTQYF. The CDR3 DNA reads TGTGCCAGCAGCTTAATGTCTAGCGGGGGGGCTGGAGATACGCAGTATTTT.

At least ten counts were recorded for this clonotype. The V call is TRBV12-3 or TRBV12-4, the J call TRBJ1-5; 8 bases are shared with TRBD1. Trimming removed 3 bases from V and 3 bases from J; junction bases left unmatched: 7. CDR3 length: 16 residues. This CDR3 reads CASSFGGQAINQPQHF. In nucleotides, the CDR3 is TGTGCCAGCAGTTTTGGGGGACAGGCGATCAATCAGCCCCAGCATTTT.

This sequence joins TRBV4-3 and TRBJ2-3, with 9 bases matching TRBD2. The CDR3 loop spans 16 amino acids. The V and J ends lost 0 bases and 2 bases, in that order; junction bases with no gene match: 3. Germline V gene lookup returns CDR1 LGHNA and CDR2 YSLEER. CDR3 nucleotide sequence: TGCGCCAGCAGCCAAGAGGGACTAGCTGACACAGATACGCAGTATTTT. Residues: CASSQEGLADTDTQYF.

The rearrangement links TRBV7-6 to TRBJ2-3; 8 positions agree with TRBD2. The length of the CDR3 is 18 residues. V trimming: 5 bases; J trimming: 1 base; junction bases outside the gene matches: 14. Germline V gene lookup returns CDR1 SGHVS and CDR2 FNYEAQ. The CDR3, as DNA: TGTGCCAGCAGCCCGACCGCAACTACTAGCGGTCGCACAGATACGCAGTATTTT. Translated: CASSPTATTSGRTDTQYF.

This chain joins TRBV4-3 and TRBJ1-1; weak D call: TRBD1 (6 bases). V lost 1 base, J lost 4 bases, and 16 bases lay in between. Germline-derived CDR1 and CDR2 are LGHNA and YSLEER. CDR3 size: 16 residues. The CDR3 coding sequence is TGCGCCAGCAGCCAAGGCGGAACAGGGTCTGGCACTGAAGCTTTCTTT. It translates to CASSQGGTGSGTEAFF.

The sample holds many counts of this clonotype. This chain connects TRBV12-3 or TRBV12-4 to TRBJ2-2; perhaps TRBD2 as D (6 bases). Trimming pared 8 bases from V and 6 bases from J, leaving 16 bases between. The CDR3 is made up of 14 amino acids. The CDR3 region has the DNA TGTGCCAGCTGCGCCGGGAGAGAGGCCGGGGAGCTGTTTTTT. This translates into CASCAGREAGELFF.

This clonotype was picked up one time. A much more abundant neighbour one base away suggests this may be a read error. V and J are TRBV5-3 and TRBJ1-2; TRBD1 matches at 7 bases. TRBV5-3 is an ORF for which the function is uncertain. The length of the CDR3 is 12 residues. V shed 8 bases, J shed 7 bases, and the junction held 8 bases outside the gene matches. CDR3 coding DNA: TGTGCCAGCAACGGGGACAGCCCTGGCTACACCTTC. Amino acid sequence: CASNGDSPGYTF.